The clone carrying this T cell receptor beta chain was found many times. Its antigen is as yet unknown. This sample is part of a study of blood T cells in healthy people across ages. CDR3 length: 14 amino acids. The J segment lost 5 bases and the V segment lost 4 bases, leaving 6 bases of the junction unmatched. Germline CDR1 reads SGHTA; CDR2 reads FQGNSA. Study-wide results and caveats: The recorded TCR beta diversity per million T cells decreased in a roughly linear manner with age.

The use of a sample-barcoded 5' primer and a J-beta primer mix characterized a second PCR of about 7 to 12 cycles. Using its own MiXCR run on the 5' RACE reads, TCRdb lists one record per CDR3 protein. Here the sample spans about 830,000 distinct CDR3 sequences, approximately 59% being singletons. The sequence came from a man between 25 and 39 years old in good health. Input material: blood. This rearrangement joins TRBV7-2 to TRBJ2-5; TRBD1 matches at 8 bases. The CDR3 spells CASSSRTGRETQYF. In DNA, the CDR3 is TGTGCCAGCAGCTCTCGGACAGGGAGGGAGACCCAGTACTTC.